This T cell receptor beta chain was retrieved from a study of CD8 T cells in Susac syndrome. RNA amounts of 0.5 to 1 ug underwent reverse transcription with random hexamers. TCRdb recomputed calls from the immunoSEQ multiplex PCR reads with MiXCR, one row per CDR3 protein. The sample records roughly 80,000 distinct CDR3 sequences, around 94% being singletons. TCR beta sequences were obtained from blood CD8+ and CD4+ T cells. TEMRA cells were enriched by FACS, while CD8+ and CD4+ T cells were obtained through a negative isolation that was performed magnetically. The sample taken for sequencing was CD8+ T cells from PBMCs. The receptor was derived from a human donor in good health.

CDR3 bases: TGTGCCAGCAGGGCGGGTGGTGGGTATGGCTACACCTTC. Protein: CASRAGGGYGYTF. V usage is TRBV9 and J usage is TRBJ1-2; D not certain. The V gene lost 5 bases and the J gene lost 5 bases, with 13 bases spanning the gap. The CDR3 contains 13 residues. Germline V gene sequence: CDR1 SGDLS, CDR2 YYNGEE.